Shown below are 20 T cell receptor beta chains from a single sample sequenced in a study of response to subunit inactivated influenza vaccine. Using its own MiXCR run on the RT-PCR reads, TCRdb lists one record per CDR3 protein. This table has about 520,000 distinct CDR3 sequences, roughly 25% appearing once. This specimen was CD4+ T cells sorted from PBMCs, taken about 5 days after vaccination. The receptors were gathered from a middle-aged man who received an inactivated influenza vaccine.

The sample holds many counts of this clonotype. J is TRBJ2-3 and V is TRBV4-2; D unresolved. V dropped 2 bases and J dropped 2 bases, with 2 bases sitting between them. The CDR3 is made up of 12 amino acids. Germline CDR1 and CDR2: LGHNA and YNFKEQ. The CDR3 coding sequence is TGTGCCAGCAGCCAAACCACAGATACGCAGTATTTT. This translates into CASSQTTDTQYF.

J is TRBJ2-5 and V is TRBV10-3; D possibly matches TRBD1 or TRBD2 (5 bases each). The CDR3 sequence is 12 residues long. The V and J ends lost 8 bases and 1 base respectively, with 8 bases between them. The germline V gene encodes CDR1 ENHRY and CDR2 SYGVKD. The DNA of the CDR3 is TGTGCCATCGGGGGATTCCAAGAGACCCAGTACTTC. It yields the protein CAIGGFQETQYF.

V and J are TRBV7-2 and TRBJ1-3; D gene unclear. V gave up 2 bases and J gave up 1 base, with 3 bases separating them. Germline CDR1 is SGHTA and CDR2 is FQGNSA. The CDR3 is made up of 13 amino acids. The CDR3 DNA reads as TGTGCCAGCAGCTTAATGTCTGGAAACACCATATATTTT. The encoded protein is CASSLMSGNTIYF. The complete variable domain, with remaining parts taken from reference TRBV7-2 and TRBJ1-3, reads GAGVSQSPSNKVTEKGKDVELRCDPISGHTALYWYRQSLGQGLEFLIYFQGNSAPDKSGLPSDRFSAERTGGSVSTLTIQRTQQEDSAVYLCASSLMSGNTIYFGEGSWLTVV.

This chain links TRBV11-2 with TRBJ2-7; D unresolved. The V and J ends lost 5 bases and 6 bases respectively, with 8 bases between them. Germline V gives CDR1 SGHAT, CDR2 FQNNGV. The CDR3 contains 11 residues. The CDR3 here is CASSRTSEQYF. In nucleotides, the CDR3 is TGTGCCAGCAGCCGGACCAGCGAGCAGTACTTC.

The chain is built from TRBV12-3 or TRBV12-4 and TRBJ2-7, with a tentative D call TRBD2 (5 bases). Between the trimmed V and J ends, which lost 5 bases and 0 bases, there was a span of 11 bases. This CDR3 region has 14 residues. The CDR3 here is CASSRGRDSYEQYF. As DNA, the CDR3 is TGTGCCAGCAGTCGGGGTCGGGACTCCTACGAGCAGTACTTC.

This clonotype turned up a few times. The V gene is TRBV6-1, the J gene TRBJ2-3; a weak D match, TRBD1 (7 bases). Trimming cost V 6 bases and J 5 bases, with 15 bases left between them. This CDR3 has 14 residues. Germline lookup yields CDR1 MNHNS and CDR2 SASEGT. The CDR3 coding sequence is TGTGCCAGCAGGGAACAGGGGAGGAAAGATACGCAGTATTTT. It encodes CASREQGRKDTQYF.

The chain is built from TRBV12-3 or TRBV12-4 and TRBJ1-1, with no clear D. The V end lost 6 bases, the J end lost 11 bases, and 22 bases lay between the germline ends. This CDR3 comprises 14 residues. The CDR3 protein is CASSPSLAGTGAFF. The DNA of the CDR3 is TGTGCCAGCAGCCCCAGCTTGGCGGGCACTGGGGCTTTCTTT.

The J gene is TRBJ1-2, the V gene TRBV7-2; D gene unclear. The germline V and J ends were trimmed by 2 bases and 3 bases, with 7 bases remaining between them. Germline loops: CDR1 SGHTA, CDR2 FQGNSA. This CDR3 is 13 amino acids long. DNA of the CDR3: TGTGCCAGCAGCTTAACCCGGGACTATGGCTACACCTTC. Protein: CASSLTRDYGYTF.

The gene calls are TRBV15 and TRBJ1-5; D unresolved. CDR3 size: 15 residues. Germline CDR1 is LNHNV and CDR2 is YYDKDF (reference sequence). V dropped 0 bases and J dropped 9 bases, with 15 bases sitting between them. CDR3 sequence: CATSRDLGGLRPQHF. The CDR3 nucleotides read TGTGCCACCAGCAGAGATCTGGGCGGTTTAAGGCCCCAGCATTTT. The full variable domain, rest sourced from reference TRBV15 and TRBJ1-5, is DAMVIQNPRYQVTQFGKPVTLSCSQTLNHNVMYWYQQKSSQAPKLLFHYYDKDFNNEADTPDNFQSRRPNTSFCFLDIRSPGLGDTAMYLCATSRDLGGLRPQHFGDGTRLSIL.

In its sample, this clonotype was seen a few times. The chain has TRBV12-3 or TRBV12-4 and TRBJ1-1; D is unclear. With 3 bases removed from V and 11 bases from J, the gap between germline ends came to 16 bases. The CDR3 is made up of 13 amino acids. The CDR3 DNA reads TGTGCCAGCAGTTTTTTAGGGAGTTTGGATGCTTTCTTT. It specifies CASSFLGSLDAFF.

This clonotype was seen a handful of times. CDR3 coding DNA: TGTGCCAGCAGCCGCGGGACAGGGTCTGGCTACACCTTC. Its translation is CASSRGTGSGYTF. The gene calls are TRBV11-2 and TRBJ1-2, with 9 nucleotides matching TRBD1. Germline V gene sequence: CDR1 SGHAT, CDR2 FQNNGV. The CDR3 has 13 amino acids. V was clipped by 5 bases and J by 7 bases; unmatched bases: 5.

The chain carries TRBV10-3 and TRBJ2-7, with D perhaps matching TRBD1 (5 bases). Trimming pared 3 bases from V and 3 bases from J, leaving 9 bases between. The germline CDR1 and CDR2 sequences are ENHRY and SYGVKD. The CDR3 covers 13 residues. Here the CDR3 reads CAISDPTVYEQYF. DNA for the CDR3: TGTGCCATCAGTGATCCGACAGTCTACGAGCAGTACTTC.

The DNA for the CDR3 is TGTGCCAGCAATCCAGGGGTTAATGAAAAACTGTTTTTT. Its translation is CASNPGVNEKLFF. The V and J genes are TRBV4-2 and TRBJ1-4, with D tentatively TRBD1 (6 bases). CDR3 size: 13 residues. V was pared by 7 bases and J by 4 bases, with 10 bases between. Germline-derived CDR1 and CDR2 are LGHNA and YNFKEQ.

This clonotype was counted only a few times. The rearrangement uses TRBV2 and TRBJ2-7; 8 bases are a match to TRBD1. V lost 6 bases to trimming and J lost 0 bases; unmatched junction nucleotides: 7. CDR3 size: 15 residues. Looked up from germline, CDR1 is SNHLY and CDR2 is FYNNEI. The CDR3 DNA sequence: TGTGCCAGCAGCGCCGGGACAGGCCTCTCCTACGAGCAGTACTTC. Protein: CASSAGTGLSYEQYF. The variable domain in full, with the rest retrieved from reference TRBV2 and TRBJ2-7, is EPEVTQTPSHQVTQMGQEVILRCVPISNHLYFYWYRQILGQKVEFLVSFYNNEISEKSEIFDDQFSVERPDGSNFTLKIRSTKLEDSAMYFCASSAGTGLSYEQYFGPGTRLTVT.

V usage is TRBV6-1 and J usage is TRBJ2-1; 7 bases agree with TRBD2. Germline V gene data show CDR1 as MNHNS and CDR2 as SASEGT. The CDR3 totals 15 residues. Germline trimming cut 7 bases from V and 6 bases from J; bases unmatched to any gene: 12. For the CDR3, the DNA is TGTGCCAGCAACAAGGGCGGGAGTTTGGCCAATGAGCAGTTCTTC. It specifies CASNKGGSLANEQFF.

The chain combines TRBV30 with TRBJ2-7; D unclear. The CDR3 consists of 12 residues. V lost 2 bases and J lost 5, with 10 bases in between. Per the germline V gene, CDR1 is GTSNPN and CDR2 is SVGIG (reference sequence). CDR3 DNA sequence: TGTGCCTGGAGTACTTTGGGGAACGAGCAGTACTTC. It codes for CAWSTLGNEQYF.

This chain joins TRBV6-2 or TRBV6-3 and TRBJ2-1; D possibly corresponds to TRBD1 (6 bases). CDR3 length: 14 residues. Per germline, CDR1 MNHEY and CDR2 SVGEGT. Trimming stripped 6 bases from V and 5 bases from J, with 14 bases between. The CDR3 region is CASSPQTGHNEQFF. In DNA, the CDR3 is TGTGCCAGCAGCCCCCAGACAGGACACAATGAGCAGTTCTTC.

The chain links TRBV5-1 to TRBJ1-2; weak D call: TRBD1 (5 bases). This CDR3 spans 12 amino acids. Per the germline V gene, CDR1 is SGHRS and CDR2 is YFSETQ. V lost 0 bases to trimming and J lost 12 bases, with 12 bases between them. The CDR3 region has the DNA TGCGCCAGCAGCTTGGTTTCAGGGCACGACACCTTC. Its protein product is CASSLVSGHDTF.

A single count supports this clonotype. The rearrangement uses TRBV20-1 and TRBJ1-6, with 7 positions matching TRBD1. V was pared by 3 bases and J by 3 bases, with 5 bases of the junction left unmatched. The germline V gene has CDR1 DFQATT and CDR2 SNEGSKA (reference sequence). CDR3 length: 15 amino acids. CDR3 in DNA: TGCAGTGCTAGGAGACAGGGAAACTATAATTCACCCCTCCACTTT. Amino acids: CSARRQGNYNSPLHF.

This clonotype was seen a single time. This chain connects TRBV20-1 to TRBJ2-1; TRBD2 aligns across 10 bases. The CDR3 extends over 13 amino acids. The J segment lost 4 bases and the V segment lost 7 bases, leaving 4 bases of the junction unmatched. Germline V CDR1 and CDR2: DFQATT, SNEGSKA (reference sequence). CDR3 sequence (DNA): TGCAGTGTTCTAGCGGGAGTATACAATGAGCAGTTCTTC. It codes for CSVLAGVYNEQFF.